The clone carrying this TCR beta chain was detected ten times or more. The source of the sample is a study of T-cell reconstitution after alpha-beta-depleted transplantation in children. Preparation of the TCRbeta library used unique molecular identifiers. TCRdb analysed the PCR reads with MiXCR anew, one entry per CDR3 protein. The table includes approximately 640,000 distinct CDR3 sequences, approximately 15% detected once. The CDR3 is 15 amino acids. The V gene's germline CDR1 is ENHRY and CDR2 SYGVKD. With V trimmed by 10 bases and J by 4 bases, 11 bases remained unmatched. The starting material was PBMCs from the stem cell graft donor, obtained from the stem cell graft. This TCR derives from a human donor who donated a stem cell graft to a child with acute myeloid leukemia. The chain uses TRBV10-3 and TRBJ2-2; 8 bases agree with TRBD2. The CDR3 region is CANSPAGDVTGELFF. For the CDR3, the DNA is TGTGCCAACTCTCCAGCGGGGGATGTCACCGGGGAGCTGTTTTTT.